This T cell receptor (beta chain) was captured by sequencing in a study of T-cell memory formation after mild COVID-19. For the study at large: TCR clusters showed largely donor specificity. Study-wide findings and caveats: A second wave of clones peaked on day 37, and their SARS-CoV-2 specificity went unconfirmed. Clones that contracted from day 15 to 85 were balanced CD4/CD8, while later expanders leaned CD4+.

Remarks on this clonotype: What it recognizes is unknown.

The CDR3 has 14 residues. Germline V gene data show CDR1 as SGHDT and CDR2 as YYEEEE. Trimming took off 5 bases at V and 0 bases at J, with 11 bases between the two ends. TCRalpha and TCRbeta libraries used 5'RACE with constant-segment primers and UMIs. TCRdb analysed the 5' RACE reads with MiXCR anew, one entry per CDR3 protein. The table has a few hundred thousand distinct CDR3 sequences, approximately 8.4% seen once. V usage is TRBV5-6 and J usage is TRBJ1-2; no definite D call. Sequencing was performed on PBMCs or a T cell subset sorted from them (not recorded which). This clonotype was sampled from a man aged 18 to 35 who had mild COVID-19 (a few samples of this study predate the infection). Cell type and time point are not known. The CDR3 DNA reads as TGTGCCAGCAGACTAGTCGCTGCTAACTATGGCTACACCTTC. Its protein product is CASRLVAANYGYTF.